Sequencing of this T cell receptor beta chain was carried out in a study of T-cell memory formation after mild COVID-19. General study results and limits: Chiefly within CM and EM were the contracting CD4+ clones; CD8+ ones were within EMRA. Clonal second-wave expansions that peaked on day 37 had unconfirmed SARS-CoV-2 specificity. Pre-infection memory harbored some responding clones, suggesting cross-reactive memory joined. Clones that contracted from day 15 to 85 were balanced CD4/CD8, while later expanders leaned CD4+.

TCRdb re-called the 5' RACE reads through MiXCR, storing one row per CDR3 protein. The sample comprises over 70,000 distinct CDR3 sequences, about 14% of which are singletons, and around two fifths rests with the top ten. This clonotype was detected a few times. Its antigen remains unknown. Germline loops: CDR1 SEHNR, CDR2 FQNEAQ (reference sequence). This CDR3 is built from 14 residues. Trimming stripped 7 bases from V and 2 bases from J, with 14 bases between. The J gene is TRBJ2-5, the V gene TRBV7-9; D is ambiguous. Sequencing was performed on PBMCs or a T cell subset sorted from them (not recorded which). The receptor's source is a young man who had mild COVID-19 (a few samples of this study predate the infection). Cell type and time point are not known. CDR3 in DNA: TGTGCCAGCACCTCAAGGGATGATCAAGAGACCCAGTACTTC. It specifies CASTSRDDQETQYF.